These T cell receptor beta chains were read from a single sample in a study of blood T cell repertoires in COVID-19. Sequencing was performed with immunoSEQ multiplex PCR; in TCRdb, only in-frame clones are kept and a portion is missing. This sample has 35,000 to 50,000 clones; roughly 84% occur once, and the top ten carry roughly three fifths. Sample: peripheral blood. The receptors shown here come from a man in his 70s with acute or convalescent COVID-19. Both conserved end residues are part of each CDR3. The D gene is left open where the match is weak. Size values are once, few and many counts, or a class for expanded clones, and some rows have none.

D	V	size	J	DNA	CDR3
TRBD1	TRBV6-5	once	TRBJ1-2	TGTGCCAGCAGCGACAGGGACGGTGGCTACACCTTC	CASSDRDGGYTF
.	TRBV19	.	TRBJ2-7	TGTGCCAGTAGTGGGGGAGGCGGTCGCTACGAGCAGTACTTC	CASSGGGGRYEQYF
.	TRBV14	.	TRBJ2-1	TGTGCCAGCAGCCGTGGGACTCGTTACAATGAGCAGTTCTTC	CASSRGTRYNEQFF
TRBD1	TRBV5-1	.	TRBJ1-3	TGCGCCAGCAGCTCCGGTCCCGGGACAGGGACAGTCTCTGGAAACACCATATATTTT	CASSSGPGTGTVSGNTIYF
.	TRBV6-5	.	TRBJ2-2	TGTGCCAGCCGACAGGAGAACACCGGGGAGCTGTTTTTT	CASRQENTGELFF
TRBD2	TRBV7-9	once	TRBJ2-1	TGTGCCAGCAGCCGCCAAGCGGGAGGGCCGTTTGAGCAGTTCTTC	CASSRQAGGPFEQFF
TRBD1	TRBV5-1	.	TRBJ2-5	TGCGCCAGCAGCACAGGGGACAGGGCTCAAGAGACCCAGTACTTC	CASSTGDRAQETQYF
TRBD2	TRBV28	.	TRBJ2-1	TGTGCCAGCAGTTCTGGACTAGCGGGGGGAAATGAGCAGTTCTTC	CASSSGLAGGNEQFF
.	TRBV2	.	TRBJ1-6	TGTGCCAGCAGTCCCCTCCTTACGGGGGCCCTCCACTTT	CASSPLLTGALHF
.	TRBV12-3/TRBV12-4	.	TRBJ1-6	TGTGCCAGCAGCCCCGAAGGGGGATCACCCCTCCACTTT	CASSPEGGSPLHF
TRBD2	TRBV4-3	.	TRBJ2-2	TGCGCCAGCAGCCAAGGAATACTCGGGGGGGGAGAGTCCGGGGAGCTGTTTTTT	CASSQGILGGGESGELFF
.	TRBV6-4	.	TRBJ1-1	TGTGCCAGCATTCCCGGGGGTTTCTTT	CASIPGGFF
.	TRBV23-1	.	TRBJ1-5	TGCGCCAGCAGTCTTACAGAGAGCAATCAGCCCCAGCATTTT	CASSLTESNQPQHF
TRBD1	TRBV10-3	.	TRBJ1-2	TGTGCCATCAGTGTTAATTTGGGACAGGGGGAAGAGGGCTACACCTTC	CAISVNLGQGEEGYTF
TRBD1	TRBV5-1	.	TRBJ2-3	TGCGCCAGCAGCCGACAGGGTCGGTTTAGTACAGATACGCAGTATTTT	CASSRQGRFSTDTQYF
TRBD1	TRBV12-3/TRBV12-4	once	TRBJ1-2	TGTGCCAGCAGCCGTGGGACAGTCTATGGCTACACCTTC	CASSRGTVYGYTF
.	TRBV28	once	TRBJ1-5	TGTGCCAGCAGTCCCCCCCTGCGGGGTCCCCAGCATTTT	CASSPPLRGPQHF
TRBD1	TRBV6-2/TRBV6-3	.	TRBJ2-7	TGTGCCAGCAGTCCCACAGGGGGCAGCGACGAGCAGTACTTC	CASSPTGGSDEQYF
TRBD1	TRBV2	.	TRBJ1-5	TGTGCCAGCAGTGAAGACGGACAGGCCCATCAGCCCCAGCATTTT	CASSEDGQAHQPQHF